These T cell receptor beta chains were read from a single sample in a study of T-cell reconstitution after alpha-beta-depleted transplantation in children. TCRdb re-derived calls from the PCR reads in MiXCR, one entry per CDR3 protein. Among approximately 82,000 distinct CDR3 sequences listed, roughly 20% were seen once. The sequences come from PBMCs, mostly from graft donor cells, collected 360 days after TCRalphabeta/CD19-depleted stem cell transplant. The receptors were gathered from a male patient aged 2-10 years who had a stem cell transplant for acute lymphoblastic leukemia, so the T cells may come from the graft donor. Each CDR3 is given with its conserved first and last residue. Fields, in order: CDR3 protein, CDR3 DNA, J gene, V gene, clone size, D gene. D genes are given only for firm matches. Not every row has a clone size; where given, it reads once, few, many or a size class.

CASSSYGGSKIYEQYF,TGTGCCAGCAGTTCCTATGGCGGGAGCAAAATCTACGAGCAGTACTTC,TRBJ2-7,TRBV6-2/TRBV6-3,-,TRBD2
CASSQGAGALYEQYF,TGTGCCAGCAGTCAGGGAGCGGGGGCTCTCTACGAGCAGTACTTC,TRBJ2-7,TRBV12-3/TRBV12-4,-,TRBD2
CASSQKKGWYSSYNEQFF,TGTGCCAGCAGCCAGAAGAAGGGGTGGTATAGCTCCTACAATGAGCAGTTCTTC,TRBJ2-1,TRBV7-9,many,-
CASSISGGGNEQFF,TGTGCCAGCAGTATCTCAGGGGGGGGCAATGAGCAGTTCTTC,TRBJ2-1,TRBV28,-,-
CSAPPRGPEETQYF,TGCAGTGCCCCGCCGAGGGGGCCAGAAGAGACCCAGTACTTC,TRBJ2-5,TRBV20-1,many,TRBD1
CASSLGHLRGTEAFF,TGTGCCAGCAGTTTGGGGCACCTTAGAGGCACTGAAGCTTTCTTT,TRBJ1-1,TRBV12-3/TRBV12-4,-,-
CAISESSGGEETQYF,TGTGCCATCAGTGAGTCCTCGGGGGGTGAAGAGACCCAGTACTTC,TRBJ2-5,TRBV10-3,-,TRBD2
CACEPGNGANVLTF,TGCGCCTGCGAGCCGGGGAATGGGGCCAACGTCCTGACTTTC,TRBJ2-6,TRBV10-1,-,-
CASSPVGYLPQDGTDTQYF,TGTGCCAGCAGCCCCGTGGGCTACCTCCCCCAGGATGGCACAGATACGCAGTATTTT,TRBJ2-3,TRBV28,-,-
CASSPGGRADNEQFF,TGTGCCAGCTCACCAGGAGGGAGGGCAGACAATGAGCAGTTCTTC,TRBJ2-1,TRBV18,-,TRBD2
CASSFPGEPQHF,TGTGCCAGCAGCTTCCCCGGGGAGCCCCAGCATTTT,TRBJ1-5,TRBV11-2,-,-
CSARRGPTNYGYTF,TGCAGTGCTAGGCGGGGACCGACAAACTATGGCTACACCTTC,TRBJ1-2,TRBV20-1,many,-
CASSSSLQETQYF,TGCGCCAGCAGCTCCTCTCTCCAAGAGACCCAGTACTTC,TRBJ2-5,TRBV5-1,few,-
CASSNSGRAFALNNEQFF,TGTGCCAGCAGCAATAGCGGGAGGGCCTTCGCCCTTAACAATGAGCAGTTCTTC,TRBJ2-1,TRBV3-1,-,TRBD2
CATSDSGQGAYNEQFF,TGTGCCACCAGTGACTCGGGACAGGGGGCTTACAATGAGCAGTTCTTC,TRBJ2-1,TRBV24-1,-,TRBD1
CSVDLGNTQYF,TGCAGCGTTGATTTAGGGAATACGCAGTATTTT,TRBJ2-3,TRBV29-1,few,-
CSTTRTANYGYTF,TGCAGCACGACACGTACAGCGAACTATGGCTACACCTTC,TRBJ1-2,TRBV29-1,-,-